Each of the 30 T cell receptor beta chains below was sequenced from the same sample in a study of blood T cell repertoires in COVID-19 (dated by TCRdb to 2018 to 2021). Libraries came from the immunoSEQ multiplex PCR assay. TCRdb's version of the immuneACCESS table is confined to in-frame rearrangements and falls short of the full clone set. An unresolved V gene accounts for under half of the shortfall where checked; the remainder is of unknown origin. In this sample the table shows about 80,000 clones, roughly 80% of which occur a single time. The top ten clones comprise 15% to 19% of the sample. The material sequenced was peripheral blood. Receptors were obtained from a woman older than 75 with acute or convalescent COVID-19.

This chain connects TRBV7-2 to TRBJ1-2; D unresolved. Trimming shortened V by 5 bases and J by 4 bases, and 17 bases separated the two germline ends. This CDR3 comprises 15 residues. Germline loops: CDR1 SGHTA, CDR2 FQGNSA. In DNA, the CDR3 is TGTGCCAGCAGCCAAGCCTCAACAGTAGTCTATGGCTACACCTTC. Encoded protein: CASSQASTVVYGYTF.

V and J are TRBV2 and TRBJ1-4, with D unclear. The length of the CDR3 is 15 residues. CDR1 is SNHLY, CDR2 FYNNEI, per germline. V lost 1 base to trimming and J lost 5 bases, with 11 bases between them. The DNA for the CDR3 is TGTGCCAGCAGTGAAGTCACAGCTTTCAATGAAAAACTGTTTTTT. Translating gives CASSEVTAFNEKLFF. Supplemented by reference TRBV2 and TRBJ1-4, the full variable domain reads EPEVTQTPSHQVTQMGQEVILRCVPISNHLYFYWYRQILGQKVEFLVSFYNNEISEKSEIFDDQFSVERPDGSNFTLKIRSTKLEDSAMYFCASSEVTAFNEKLFFGSGTQLSVL.

The V call is TRBV28, the J call TRBJ2-7, with 11 bases fitting TRBD2. Germline CDR1 is MDHEN and CDR2 is SYDVKM. This CDR3 is built from 15 residues. The V gene end was trimmed by 5 bases and the J gene end by 4 bases; junction bases not matched to a gene: 7. For the CDR3, the DNA is TGTGCCAGCAGTGGCCCTAGCGGGGGGAAATACGAGCAGTACTTC. Amino acids: CASSGPSGGKYEQYF. Based on the CDR3 plus reference TRBV28 and TRBJ2-7, the full variable domain is DVKVTQSSRYLVKRTGEKVFLECVQDMDHENMFWYRQDPGLGLRLIYFSYDVKMKEKGDIPEGYSVSREKKERFSLILESASTNQTSMYLCASSGPSGGKYEQYFGPGTRLTVT.

This clone came up once. The genes are TRBV19 and TRBJ2-5; the D gene is possibly TRBD2 (5 bases). CDR1 and CDR2 from the germline V gene are LNHDA and SQIVND (reference sequence). Trimming cost V 7 bases and J 1 base, with 10 bases left between them. This CDR3 is 13 amino acids long. CDR3 protein: CASTTRAQETQYF. For the CDR3, the DNA is TGTGCCAGTACGACGAGGGCCCAAGAGACCCAGTACTTC.

The J gene is TRBJ1-5, the V gene TRBV19, with D maybe TRBD1 (5 bases). V was clipped by 3 bases and J by 7 bases, with 10 bases between them. CDR1 is LNHDA, CDR2 SQIVND, per germline (reference sequence). CDR3 size: 13 residues. The CDR3 protein is CASSIPGGQPQHF. CDR3 DNA sequence: TGTGCCAGTAGTATCCCCGGGGGACAGCCCCAGCATTTT.

This clone was counted between two and nine times. The rearrangement links TRBV3-1 (or the pseudogene TRBV3-2) to TRBJ1-2, with 8 bases that match TRBD1. With 5 bases clipped from V and 5 bases from J, the junction kept 4 bases outside the gene matches. Germline V lookup: CDR1 LGHDT, CDR2 YNNKEL (reference sequence). CDR3 length equals 13 residues. DNA for the CDR3: TGTGCCAGCAGCTTAACAGGGGGTTATGGCTACACCTTC. Translated: CASSLTGGYGYTF.

The chain uses TRBV9 and TRBJ1-1; TRBD1 might be the D (5 bases). V gave up 4 bases and J gave up 0 bases, with 16 bases separating them. Germline loops: CDR1 SGDLS, CDR2 YYNGEE. The CDR3 length is 16 residues. This chain's CDR3 is CASSPSGGTMNTEAFF. As DNA, the CDR3 is TGTGCCAGCAGCCCAAGCGGGGGGACTATGAACACTGAAGCTTTCTTT.

The chain is built from TRBV11-3 and TRBJ1-2, with D hard to call. From germline, CDR1 is SGHNT and CDR2 YENEEA. V lost 5 bases to trimming and J lost 3 bases, with 10 bases between them. The CDR3 loop spans 13 amino acids. The CDR3 nucleotides read TGTGCCAGCAGCCCGTGGGAGGACTATGGCTACACCTTC. Amino acid sequence: CASSPWEDYGYTF.

The chain links TRBV6-5 to TRBJ1-2; 10 nucleotides align to TRBD1. The CDR3 contains 14 residues. J lost 8 bases, V lost 2 bases, and 5 bases had no gene match. Germline V gene lookup returns CDR1 MNHEY and CDR2 SVGAGI. The CDR3 DNA reads TGTGCCAGCAGTTACGCCGGGACAGGGGCCGGCTACACCTTC. The encoded protein is CASSYAGTGAGYTF.

The J gene is TRBJ2-5, the V gene TRBV28, with 12 bases lining up with TRBD1. Germline V gene sequence: CDR1 MDHEN, CDR2 SYDVKM. Trimming took 1 base from V and 7 from J; bases not matched to a gene: 7. The CDR3 consists of 16 residues. CDR3 bases: TGTGCCAGCAGTTTATTAGGGACAGGGGGCGAGGGGACCCAGTACTTC. Translated: CASSLLGTGGEGTQYF.

V is TRBV10-3 and J is TRBJ2-1; TRBD2 is a possible D gene (7 bases). The CDR3 runs 14 residues. The ends were cut back, 6 bases at V and 4 bases at J, with 13 bases in the middle. The V gene's germline CDR1 is ENHRY and CDR2 SYGVKD. CDR3 loop: CAISGLGGYNEQFF. CDR3 nucleotides: TGTGCCATCAGCGGACTAGGGGGTTACAATGAGCAGTTCTTC.

The rearrangement links TRBV28 to TRBJ2-5; weak D call: TRBD2 (7 bases). Germline loops: CDR1 MDHEN, CDR2 SYDVKM. V gave up 7 bases and J gave up 7 bases, with 25 bases separating them. The CDR3 consists of 16 residues. CDR3 nucleotide sequence: TGTGCCAGCACCCCACGCGGGACAAGGGGACTAATGACCCAGTACTTC. Its translation is CASTPRGTRGLMTQYF.

The chain joins TRBV7-9 to TRBJ1-1, with 7 bases aligning to TRBD1. The V gene's germline CDR1 is SEHNR and CDR2 FQNEAQ (reference sequence). J gave up 0 bases and V 5 bases, and 15 bases lay outside the gene matches. The CDR3 is 18 residues long. CDR3 in amino acids: CASSPRTGIISVNTEAFF. CDR3 DNA sequence: TGTGCCAGCAGCCCCAGGACAGGCATTATTAGCGTGAACACTGAAGCTTTCTTT.

The chain couples TRBV29-1 to TRBJ1-1; the D gene is possibly TRBD1 (6 bases). The CDR3 spans 10 residues. Between the trimmed V and J ends, which lost 7 bases and 11 bases, there was a span of 14 bases. Germline V gene data show CDR1 as SQVTM and CDR2 as ANQGSEA. CDR3 nucleotides: TGCAGCGCCCGACAGGCGTGGGCTTTCTTT. Its protein is CSARQAWAFF.

The chain's CDR3 is CASIKGVGSGNTIYF. The CDR3 DNA reads TGTGCCAGCATCAAGGGGGTCGGCTCTGGAAACACCATATATTTT. This sequence joins TRBV6-5 and TRBJ1-3; D may be TRBD1 (6 bases). V was trimmed by 7 bases and J by 0 bases, leaving 13 bases between them. Germline CDR1 and CDR2: MNHEY and SVGAGI. The CDR3 contains 15 residues.

The V gene is TRBV18, the J gene TRBJ1-5; D unclear. This CDR3 spans 16 amino acids. The germline V gene encodes CDR1 KGHSH and CDR2 LQKENI. V shed 2 bases and J shed 2 bases, with 13 bases lying between them. Written as DNA, the CDR3 is TGTGCCAGCTCACCAGCGACAAAGCCAGGCAATCAGCCCCAGCATTTT. Amino acid sequence: CASSPATKPGNQPQHF.

The J gene is TRBJ1-1, the V gene TRBV6-2 or TRBV6-3; the D gene is possibly TRBD1 (5 bases). Germline loops: CDR1 MNHEY, CDR2 SVGEGT. V shed 6 bases and J shed 5 bases, with 16 bases lying between them. The CDR3 is 14 amino acids. CDR3 residues: CASSSNIRGTEAFF. CDR3 nucleotide sequence: TGTGCCAGCAGCAGCAATATCCGGGGGACTGAAGCTTTCTTT.

This chain connects TRBV6-6 to TRBJ2-7; TRBD1 aligns across 8 bases. The CDR3 is 16 residues long. V lost 2 bases, J lost 3 bases, and 9 bases stayed unmatched. Germline V gene sequence: CDR1 MNHNY, CDR2 SVGAGI (reference sequence). CDR3 bases: TGTGCCAGCAGTTACCATCAGGGGGCTAAAAGCTACGAGCAGTACTTC. It is translated as CASSYHQGAKSYEQYF.

The chain is built from TRBV5-1 and TRBJ2-2, with D possibly matching TRBD1 (7 bases). This CDR3 has 15 residues. V was pared by 8 bases and J by 5 bases, with 19 bases between. CDR1 and CDR2 (germline): SGHRS, YFSETQ. This chain's CDR3 is CASIQGEGGTGELFF. The CDR3 DNA follows: TGCGCCAGTATCCAGGGGGAAGGAGGGACCGGGGAGCTGTTTTTT.

The chain employs TRBV2 and TRBJ2-7; D remains ambiguous. The germline CDR1 and CDR2 sequences are SNHLY and FYNNEI. The CDR3 has 13 residues. V was cut by 5 bases and J by 2 bases, with 10 bases left in between. The CDR3 region is CASSTRITYEQYF. For the CDR3, the DNA is TGTGCCAGCAGTACGCGGATTACCTACGAGCAGTACTTC.

The chain has TRBV5-1 and TRBJ2-1; 13 bases are a match to TRBD2. This CDR3 has 16 amino acids. The V and J ends lost 2 bases and 4 bases, in that order; junction bases with no gene match: 3. Germline V gene lookup returns CDR1 SGHRS and CDR2 YFSETQ. CDR3: CASSFLTSGGYNEQFF. The CDR3 DNA sequence: TGCGCCAGCAGCTTCCTGACTAGCGGGGGGTACAATGAGCAGTTCTTC.

The CDR3 DNA reads as TGTGCCGGGGGCGGGTCAGCTCAGACCCTTTATCTTCATGGCTACACCTTC. It yields the protein CAGGGSAQTLYLHGYTF. V gene TRBV19 combines with J gene TRBJ1-2, with D possibly TRBD1 on 6 matching bases. Deletions cut 11 bases from V and 6 bases from J, with 31 bases between. Germline V gene lookup returns CDR1 LNHDA and CDR2 SQIVND (reference sequence). The CDR3 runs 17 residues.

This CDR3 reads CASSIEVFSNGYTF. CDR3 bases: TGTGCCAGTAGTATTGAGGTCTTCTCCAATGGCTACACCTTC. J is TRBJ1-2 and V is TRBV19, with no clear D. The V and J ends lost 3 bases and 6 bases respectively, with 14 bases between them. There are 14 residues in the CDR3. CDR1 is LNHDA and CDR2 is SQIVND in the germline V gene (reference sequence).

The chain joins TRBV5-6 to TRBJ1-3; 10 positions agree with TRBD1. The J segment lost 0 bases and the V segment lost 3 bases, leaving 9 bases of the junction unmatched. Germline CDR1 SGHDT, CDR2 YYEEEE. This CDR3 has 18 residues. As DNA, the CDR3 is TGTGCCAGCAGCTCCGGGACAGGGGTTTCTTTCTCTGGAAACACCATATATTTT. Its translation is CASSSGTGVSFSGNTIYF.

The rearrangement uses TRBV19 and TRBJ2-5, with 8 bases that match TRBD2. The germline V gene has CDR1 LNHDA and CDR2 SQIVND (reference sequence). The CDR3 contains 16 residues. V was clipped by 5 bases and J by 0 bases; unmatched bases: 8. CDR3 residues: CASSLVAGSYQETQYF. The CDR3 region has the DNA TGTGCCAGTAGTCTTGTAGCGGGGTCGTACCAAGAGACCCAGTACTTC.

This chain links TRBV9 with TRBJ2-2; 14 nucleotides line up with TRBD2. The V gene's germline CDR1 is SGDLS and CDR2 YYNGEE. Trimming took 5 bases from V and 0 from J; bases not matched to a gene: 3. The CDR3 sequence is 17 residues long. The CDR3 reads CASSPGLAGANTGELFF. The CDR3 nucleotides are TGTGCCAGCAGTCCGGGACTAGCGGGGGCGAACACCGGGGAGCTGTTTTTT. Variable domain in full (rest from reference TRBV9 and TRBJ2-2): DSGVTQTPKHLITATGQRVTLRCSPRSGDLSVYWYQQSLDQGLQFLIQYYNGEERAKGNILERFSAQQFPDLHSELNLSSLELGDSALYFCASSPGLAGANTGELFFGEGSRLTVL.

The chain has TRBV6-1 and TRBJ1-2, with D hard to call. The V end was cut by 2 bases, the J end by 0 bases, with 10 bases between. CDR1 is MNHNS, CDR2 SASEGT, per germline. The CDR3 has 15 residues. The CDR3: CASSESPGANYGYTF. For the CDR3, the DNA is TGTGCCAGCAGTGAATCACCGGGAGCTAACTATGGCTACACCTTC.

V gene TRBV24-1 combines with J gene TRBJ2-3; the D is unclear. Trimming took 5 bases from V and 2 from J, leaving 10 bases between them. Germline loops: CDR1 KGHDR, CDR2 SFDVKD. This CDR3 spans 14 amino acids. In nucleotides, the CDR3 is TGTGCCACCAGTGGTCGACTTCCCACAGATACGCAGTATTTT. This translates into CATSGRLPTDTQYF.

The genes are TRBV28 and TRBJ2-7; tentatively, D is TRBD2 (6 bases). The V gene's germline CDR1 is MDHEN and CDR2 SYDVKM. The ends were cut back, 6 bases at V and 3 bases at J, with 15 bases in the middle. The CDR3 spans 14 residues. The CDR3 sequence is CASSSSGLNYEQYF. The CDR3 DNA reads TGTGCCAGCAGCTCCTCGGGACTTAACTACGAGCAGTACTTC. Complete variable domain (other parts from reference TRBV28 and TRBJ2-7): DVKVTQSSRYLVKRTGEKVFLECVQDMDHENMFWYRQDPGLGLRLIYFSYDVKMKEKGDIPEGYSVSREKKERFSLILESASTNQTSMYLCASSSSGLNYEQYFGPGTRLTVT.

This sequence joins TRBV30 and TRBJ2-1, with 9 bases identical to TRBD2. The CDR3 spans 16 residues. CDR1 GTSNPN and CDR2 SVGIG come from the germline V gene (reference sequence). Trimming at V came to 1 base and at J to 2 bases, leaving 6 bases not matched to a gene. For the CDR3, the DNA is TGTGCCTGGAGTGGGATCCTAGCGGGGACCTACAATGAGCAGTTCTTC. Translation gives CAWSGILAGTYNEQFF.